This TCR beta chain emerged from a study of blood T cell repertoires in COVID-19. About the research overall: The United States, Italy and Spain supplied acute and convalescent COVID-19 samples. PBMCs, B-cell-depleted T cells, or T cells were the source of the cDNA or gDNA that made up the material.

This clone occurred once. In the authors' workflow: How many nucleated cells were present was estimated from reference gene primer amplification. The repertoire was sequenced with immunoSEQ multiplex PCR; TCRdb's copy has only in-frame clones and lacks some. V, J and clone size derive from that table, while D and trimming were established from the DNA sequence. This sample yields about 200,000 clones, of which roughly four fifths are seen a single time; about an eighth belongs to the top ten. Germline loops: CDR1 SGHVS, CDR2 FQNEAQ. With 6 bases removed from V and 6 bases from J, the gap between germline ends came to 12 bases. CDR3 length: 13 residues.

Source material: peripheral blood. The V and J genes are TRBV7-8 and TRBJ2-1; D may be TRBD2 (6 bases). This receptor was identified in a woman aged 40 to 55 with acute or convalescent COVID-19. The CDR3 loop reads CASRGGAGNEQFF. CDR3 bases: TGTGCCAGCAGGGGGGGAGCGGGCAATGAGCAGTTCTTC.